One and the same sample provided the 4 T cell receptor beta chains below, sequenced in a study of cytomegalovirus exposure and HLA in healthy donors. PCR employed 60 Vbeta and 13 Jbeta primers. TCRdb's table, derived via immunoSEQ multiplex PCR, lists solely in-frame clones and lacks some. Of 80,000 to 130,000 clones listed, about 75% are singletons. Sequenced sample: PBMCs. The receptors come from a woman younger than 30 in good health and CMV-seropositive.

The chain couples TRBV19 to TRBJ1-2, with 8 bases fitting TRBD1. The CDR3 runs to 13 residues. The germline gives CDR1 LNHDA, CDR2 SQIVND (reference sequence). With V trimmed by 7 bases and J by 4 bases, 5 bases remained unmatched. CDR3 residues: CASMGQGAYGYTF. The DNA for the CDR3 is TGTGCCAGTATGGGGCAGGGGGCCTATGGCTACACCTTC.

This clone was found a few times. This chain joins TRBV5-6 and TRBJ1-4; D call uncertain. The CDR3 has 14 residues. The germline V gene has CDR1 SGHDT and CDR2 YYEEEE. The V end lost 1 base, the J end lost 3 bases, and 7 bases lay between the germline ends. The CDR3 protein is CASSLWGANEKLFF. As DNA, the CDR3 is TGTGCCAGCAGCTTGTGGGGAGCTAATGAAAAACTGTTTTTT.

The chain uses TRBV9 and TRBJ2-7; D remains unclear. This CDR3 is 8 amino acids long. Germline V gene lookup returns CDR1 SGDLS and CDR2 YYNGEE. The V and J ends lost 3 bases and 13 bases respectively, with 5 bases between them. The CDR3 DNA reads TGTGCCAGCAGCGCCCTCTACTTC. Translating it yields CASSALYF.

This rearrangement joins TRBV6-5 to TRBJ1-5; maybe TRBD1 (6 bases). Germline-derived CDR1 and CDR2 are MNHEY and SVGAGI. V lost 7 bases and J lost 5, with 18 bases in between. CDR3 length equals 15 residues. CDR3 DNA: TGTGCCAGCAAGGTTGACACAGGGTCCCATCAGCCCCAGCATTTT. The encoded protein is CASKVDTGSHQPQHF.